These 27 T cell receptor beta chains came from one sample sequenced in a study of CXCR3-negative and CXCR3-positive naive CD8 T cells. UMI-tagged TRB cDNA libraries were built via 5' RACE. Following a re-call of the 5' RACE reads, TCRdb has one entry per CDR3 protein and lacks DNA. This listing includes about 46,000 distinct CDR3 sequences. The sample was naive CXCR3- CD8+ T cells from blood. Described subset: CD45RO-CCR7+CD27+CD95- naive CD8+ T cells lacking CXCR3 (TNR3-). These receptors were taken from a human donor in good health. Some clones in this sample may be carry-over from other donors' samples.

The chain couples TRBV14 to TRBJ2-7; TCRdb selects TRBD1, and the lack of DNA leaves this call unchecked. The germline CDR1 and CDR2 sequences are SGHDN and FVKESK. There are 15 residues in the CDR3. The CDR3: CASSQEEQGGYEQYF.

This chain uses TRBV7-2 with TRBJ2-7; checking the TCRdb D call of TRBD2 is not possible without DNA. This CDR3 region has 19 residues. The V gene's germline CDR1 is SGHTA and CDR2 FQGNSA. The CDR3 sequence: CASSLDISLSGTSLYEQYF. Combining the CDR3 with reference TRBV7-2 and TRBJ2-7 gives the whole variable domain GAGVSQSPSNKVTEKGKDVELRCDPISGHTALYWYRQSLGQGLEFLIYFQGNSAPDKSGLPSDRFSAERTGGSVSTLTIQRTQQEDSAVYLCASSLDISLSGTSLYEQYFGPGTRLTVT.

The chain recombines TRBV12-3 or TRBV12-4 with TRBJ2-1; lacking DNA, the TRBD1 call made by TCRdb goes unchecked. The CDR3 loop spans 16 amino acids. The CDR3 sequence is CASSSPSMRGENEQFF.

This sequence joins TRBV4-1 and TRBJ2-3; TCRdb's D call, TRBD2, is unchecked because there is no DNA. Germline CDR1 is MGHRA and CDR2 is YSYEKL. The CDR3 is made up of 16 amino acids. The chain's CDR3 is CASSQVAAGAADTQYF.

This chain's CDR3 is CASSSTVNTEAFF. The V and J genes are TRBV5-1 and TRBJ1-1. CDR3 length: 13 residues. Per germline, CDR1 SGHRS and CDR2 YFSETQ. Filled out from reference TRBV5-1 and TRBJ1-1, the complete variable domain reads KAGVTQTPRYLIKTRGQQVTLSCSPISGHRSVSWYQQTPGQGLQFLFEYFSETQRNKGNFPGRFSGRQFSNSRSEMNVSTLELGDSALYLCASSSTVNTEAFFGQGTRLTVV.

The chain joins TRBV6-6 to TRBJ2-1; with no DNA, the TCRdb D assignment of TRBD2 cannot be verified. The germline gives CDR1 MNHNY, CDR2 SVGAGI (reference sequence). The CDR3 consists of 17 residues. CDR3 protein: CASTRRSGGSPYNEQFF.

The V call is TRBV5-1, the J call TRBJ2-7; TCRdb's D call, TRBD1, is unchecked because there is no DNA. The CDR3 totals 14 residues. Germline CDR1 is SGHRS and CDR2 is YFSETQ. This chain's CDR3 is CASSLASGGGEQYF.

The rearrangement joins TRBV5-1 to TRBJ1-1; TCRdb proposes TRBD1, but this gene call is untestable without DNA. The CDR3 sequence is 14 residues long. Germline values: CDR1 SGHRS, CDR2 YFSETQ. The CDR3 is CASSSGIGNTEAFF.

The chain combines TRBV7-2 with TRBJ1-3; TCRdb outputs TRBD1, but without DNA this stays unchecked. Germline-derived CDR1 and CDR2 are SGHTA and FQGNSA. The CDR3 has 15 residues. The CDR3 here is CASSYRGSAGNTIYF.

The CDR3 loop is CSASPGRGVDEQYF. The chain carries TRBV20-1 and TRBJ2-7; the D call from TCRdb, TRBD1, cannot be confirmed without DNA. The CDR3 spans 14 residues. Germline V gene sequence: CDR1 DFQATT, CDR2 SNEGSKA (reference sequence).

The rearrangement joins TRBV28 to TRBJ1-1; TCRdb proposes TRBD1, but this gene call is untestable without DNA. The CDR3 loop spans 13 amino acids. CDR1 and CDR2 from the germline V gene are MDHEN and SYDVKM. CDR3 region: CASSLGQNTEAFF.

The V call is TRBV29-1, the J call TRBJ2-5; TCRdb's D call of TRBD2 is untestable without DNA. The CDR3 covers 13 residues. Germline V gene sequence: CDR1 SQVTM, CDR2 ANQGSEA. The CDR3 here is CSPLNLAQETQYF. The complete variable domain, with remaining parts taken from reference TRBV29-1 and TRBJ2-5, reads SAVISQKPSRDICQRGTSLTIQCQVDSQVTMMFWYRQQPGQSLTLIATANQGSEATYESGFVIDKFPISRPNLTFSTLTVSNMSPEDSSIYLCSPLNLAQETQYFGPGTRLLVL.

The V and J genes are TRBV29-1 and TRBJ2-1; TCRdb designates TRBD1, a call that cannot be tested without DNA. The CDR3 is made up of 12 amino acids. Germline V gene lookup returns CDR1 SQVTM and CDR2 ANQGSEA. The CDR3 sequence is CSVESGGNEQFF.

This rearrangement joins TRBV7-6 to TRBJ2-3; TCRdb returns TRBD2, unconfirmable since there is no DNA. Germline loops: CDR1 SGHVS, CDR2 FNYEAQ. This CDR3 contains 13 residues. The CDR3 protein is CASSPEGSNTQYF.

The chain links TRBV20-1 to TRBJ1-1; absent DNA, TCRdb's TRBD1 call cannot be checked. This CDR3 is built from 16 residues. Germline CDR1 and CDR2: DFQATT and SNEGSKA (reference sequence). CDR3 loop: CSARDLHGAENTEAFF.

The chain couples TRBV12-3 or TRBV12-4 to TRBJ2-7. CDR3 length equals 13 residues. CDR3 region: CASSLGGLYEQYF.

The CDR3 region is CASSSAGLAGVSAEQFF. The chain employs TRBV7-2 and TRBJ2-1; the TCRdb D gene call, TRBD2, has no DNA to confirm it. This CDR3 region has 17 residues. Germline V CDR1 and CDR2: SGHTA, FQGNSA.

The CDR3 region is CASSDRYSYEQYF. This chain connects TRBV10-2 to TRBJ2-7; TCRdb designates TRBD2, a call that cannot be tested without DNA. The CDR3 is 13 residues long. CDR1 and CDR2 from the germline V gene are WSHSY and SAAADI.

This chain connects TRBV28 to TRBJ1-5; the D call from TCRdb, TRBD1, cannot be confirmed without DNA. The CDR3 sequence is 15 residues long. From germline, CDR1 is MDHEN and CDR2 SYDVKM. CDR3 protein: CASSLGQGLRQPQHF.

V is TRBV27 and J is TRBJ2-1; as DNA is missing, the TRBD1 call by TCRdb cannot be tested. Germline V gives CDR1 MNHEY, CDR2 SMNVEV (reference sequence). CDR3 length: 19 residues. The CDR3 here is CASIGTGGTEHSSYNEQFF.

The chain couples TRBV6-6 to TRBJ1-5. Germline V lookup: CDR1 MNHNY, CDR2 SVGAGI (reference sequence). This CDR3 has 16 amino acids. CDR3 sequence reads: CASSYYLGSKNQPQHF.

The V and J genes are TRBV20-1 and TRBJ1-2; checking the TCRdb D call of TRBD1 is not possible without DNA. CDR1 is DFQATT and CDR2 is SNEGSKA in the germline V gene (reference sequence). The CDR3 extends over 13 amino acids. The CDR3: CSARESPPWGYTF.

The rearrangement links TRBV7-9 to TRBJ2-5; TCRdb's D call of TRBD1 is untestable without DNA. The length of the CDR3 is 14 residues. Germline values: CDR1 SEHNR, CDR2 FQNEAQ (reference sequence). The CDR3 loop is CASSFGGFQETQYF.

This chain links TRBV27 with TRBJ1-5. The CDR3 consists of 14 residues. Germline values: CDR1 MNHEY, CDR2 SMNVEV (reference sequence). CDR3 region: CASSWSGSNQPQHF.

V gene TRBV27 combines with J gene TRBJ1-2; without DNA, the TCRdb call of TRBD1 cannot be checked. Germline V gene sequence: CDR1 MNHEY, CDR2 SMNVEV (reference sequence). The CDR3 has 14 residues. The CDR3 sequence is CASSFGSLRHGYTF.

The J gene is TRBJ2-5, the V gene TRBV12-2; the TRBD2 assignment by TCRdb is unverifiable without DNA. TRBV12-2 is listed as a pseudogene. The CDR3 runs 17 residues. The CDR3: CASRLHLCGSRQETQYF.

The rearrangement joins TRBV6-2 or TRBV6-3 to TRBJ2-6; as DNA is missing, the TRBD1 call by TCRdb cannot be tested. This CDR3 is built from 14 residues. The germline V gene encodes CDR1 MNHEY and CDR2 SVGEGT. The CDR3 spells CASSPEGESNVLTF.